This TCR beta chain is from a study of blood T cell repertoires in COVID-19. Study-level background: Acute and convalescent COVID-19 specimens originated in the United States, Italy and Spain. PBMCs, B-cell-depleted T cells, or T cells were the source of the cDNA or gDNA that made up the material.

Per germline, CDR1 SGHAT and CDR2 FQNNGV. The CDR3 length is 15 residues. V dropped 1 base and J dropped 6 bases, with 12 bases sitting between them. This clone has just a few counts. Authors' processing steps: For nucleated cells, counts were estimated from reference gene primer amplification. Clones were sequenced by immunoSEQ multiplex PCR, and TCRdb holds only the in-frame ones, with some missing. V and J calls and clone size follow that table, whereas D and trimming were derived from the DNA. This table has approximately 70,000 clones, more than 70% appearing once. Sequencing was carried out using peripheral blood. The chain is built from TRBV11-2 and TRBJ2-2; D is uncertain. The TCR comes from a human donor in a cohort sampled during active COVID-19. This chain's CDR3 is CASSLVTTLAGELFF. In DNA form, the CDR3 reads TGTGCCAGCAGCTTAGTAACTACTTTGGCCGGGGAGCTGTTTTTT.